This TCR beta chain was recorded in a study of PD-1 blockade in classical Hodgkin lymphoma. The overall study: Once every 2 weeks, patients received intravenous nivolumab at 3 mg/kg. Study-level points and caveats: The study found that TCR diversity rose significantly by C4D1 in CD4+ but not CD8+ cells. As was reported, newly diagnosed patients showed lower baseline TCR diversity than healthy donors did.

Comment on this clone: The target antigen is unknown.

Libraries were prepared by immunoSEQ multiplex PCR; TCRdb keeps only in-frame clonotypes and omits some of them. The sample holds about 25,000 clones, approximately 80% seen once. Germline V gene lookup returns CDR1 SGDLS and CDR2 YYNGEE. V was shortened by 4 bases and J by 5 bases, with 17 bases between the two germline ends. The CDR3 totals 15 residues. All the patients suffered relapse after autologous stem cell transplantation, and brentuximab vedotin exposure differed. This chain uses TRBV9 with TRBJ2-3, with a weak D call TRBD2 (6 bases). The source of this sequence is a human donor with classical Hodgkin lymphoma. The sample consisted of peripheral blood mononuclear cells (PBMCs), taken at baseline. CDR3 in amino acids: CASSPRGPVGDTQYF. As DNA, the CDR3 is TGTGCCAGCAGCCCGCGGGGTCCGGTGGGAGATACGCAGTATTTT.